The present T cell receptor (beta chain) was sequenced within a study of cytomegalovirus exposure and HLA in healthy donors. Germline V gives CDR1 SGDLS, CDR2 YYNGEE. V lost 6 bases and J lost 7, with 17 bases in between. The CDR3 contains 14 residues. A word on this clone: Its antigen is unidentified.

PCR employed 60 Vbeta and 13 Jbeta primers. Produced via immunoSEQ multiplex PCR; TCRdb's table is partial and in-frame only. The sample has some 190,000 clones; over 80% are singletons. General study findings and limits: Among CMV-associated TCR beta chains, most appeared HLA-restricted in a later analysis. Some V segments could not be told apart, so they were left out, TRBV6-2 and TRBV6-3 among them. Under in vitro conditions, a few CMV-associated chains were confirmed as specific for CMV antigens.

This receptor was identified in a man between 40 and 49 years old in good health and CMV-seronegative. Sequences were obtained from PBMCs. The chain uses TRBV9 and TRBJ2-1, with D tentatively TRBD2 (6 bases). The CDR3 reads CASTGWRGSNEQFF. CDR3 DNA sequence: TGTGCCAGCACCGGCTGGAGGGGTAGTAATGAGCAGTTCTTC.